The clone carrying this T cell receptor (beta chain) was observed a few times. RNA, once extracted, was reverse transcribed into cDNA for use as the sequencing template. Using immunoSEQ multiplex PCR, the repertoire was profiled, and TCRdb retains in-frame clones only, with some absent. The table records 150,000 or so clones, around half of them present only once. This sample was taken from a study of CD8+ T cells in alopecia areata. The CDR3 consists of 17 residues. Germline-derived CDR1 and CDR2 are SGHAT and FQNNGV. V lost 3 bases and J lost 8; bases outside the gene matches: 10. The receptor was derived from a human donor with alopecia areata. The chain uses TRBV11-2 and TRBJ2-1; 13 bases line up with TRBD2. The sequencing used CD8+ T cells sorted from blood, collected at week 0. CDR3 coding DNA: TGTGCCAGCAGCTTGACTAGCGGGGGGCGCCTCCGCGATGAGCAGTTCTTC. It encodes CASSLTSGGRLRDEQFF. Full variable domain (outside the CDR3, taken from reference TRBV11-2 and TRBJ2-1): EAGVAQSPRYKIIEKRQSVAFWCNPISGHATLYWYQQILGQGPKLLIQFQNNGVVDDSQLPKDRFSAERLKGVDSTLKIQPAKLEDSAVYLCASSLTSGGRLRDEQFFGPGTRLTVL.